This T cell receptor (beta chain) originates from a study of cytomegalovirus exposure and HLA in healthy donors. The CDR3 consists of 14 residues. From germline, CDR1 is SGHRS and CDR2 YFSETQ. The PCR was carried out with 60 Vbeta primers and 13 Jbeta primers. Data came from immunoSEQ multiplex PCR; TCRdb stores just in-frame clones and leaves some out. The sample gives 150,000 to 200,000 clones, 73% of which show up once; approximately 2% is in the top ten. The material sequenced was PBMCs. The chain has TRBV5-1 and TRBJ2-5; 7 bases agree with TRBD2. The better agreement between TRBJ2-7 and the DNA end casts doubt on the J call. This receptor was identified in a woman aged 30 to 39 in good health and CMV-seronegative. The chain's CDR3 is CASSFSRGYYEQYF. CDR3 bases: TGCGCCAGCAGCTTTTCGCGGGGGTACTACGAGCAGTACTTC.